The rows below give T cell receptor beta chains drawn from one sample of a study of blood T cell repertoires in COVID-19. The assay was immunoSEQ multiplex PCR, and TCRdb's table has in-frame clones only and misses some. The sample lists some 120,000 clones, 77% occurring once. Material: peripheral blood. All receptors derive from a man older than 75 with acute or convalescent COVID-19. CDR3s include the opening cysteine and the closing phenylalanine or tryptophan. A D gene is named only where the DNA matches it firmly. Clone size is stated in some rows and not others, as once, few, many or a class when expanded.

J,V,length,D,size,DNA,CDR3
TRBJ1-5,TRBV4-1,21,-,-,TGCGCCAGCAGCCAAGGGGTTTTTGGAATTGGGAAGAACGACAGCTCCTTGGCCCAGCATTTT,CASSQGVFGIGKNDSSLAQHF
TRBJ2-2,TRBV12-3/TRBV12-4,13,TRBD1,-,TGTGCCAGCAAGGGGACAGTCCCCGGGGAGCTGTTTTTT,CASKGTVPGELFF
TRBJ1-4,TRBV4-1,14,-,-,TGCGCCAGCAGCCCCATGGCTTATAATGAAAAACTGTTTTTT,CASSPMAYNEKLFF
TRBJ1-3,TRBV6-1,16,-,-,TGTGCCAGCAGGGAACGAGGACTGTACTCTGGAAACACCATATATTTT,CASRERGLYSGNTIYF
TRBJ2-2,TRBV13,20,TRBD2,-,TGTGCCAGCAGCTCCGCCTGGGCTAGCGGGGGGCCGGGGAGGACCGGGGAGCTGTTTTTT,CASSSAWASGGPGRTGELFF
TRBJ1-2,TRBV5-1,14,-,few,TGCGCCAGCAGAGTAGAAGGGACTCTGGGAGGCTACACCTTC,CASRVEGTLGGYTF
TRBJ1-1,TRBV7-2,14,-,-,TGTGCCAGCAGCTTAGCCGGGATGAACACTGAAGCTTTCTTT,CASSLAGMNTEAFF
TRBJ2-1,TRBV7-2,12,-,-,TGTGCCAGCAGCCAAGCCCAGGGTGGGCAGTTCTTC,CASSQAQGGQFF
TRBJ2-2,TRBV27,16,TRBD2,-,TGTGCCAGCAGTCCTTTAGCGGGGGGGAACACCGGGGAGCTGTTTTTT,CASSPLAGGNTGELFF
TRBJ2-1,TRBV5-6,16,TRBD1,-,TGTGCCAGCAGCTTGGGACAGGGGAGATTTAGCGATGAGCAGTTCTTC,CASSLGQGRFSDEQFF